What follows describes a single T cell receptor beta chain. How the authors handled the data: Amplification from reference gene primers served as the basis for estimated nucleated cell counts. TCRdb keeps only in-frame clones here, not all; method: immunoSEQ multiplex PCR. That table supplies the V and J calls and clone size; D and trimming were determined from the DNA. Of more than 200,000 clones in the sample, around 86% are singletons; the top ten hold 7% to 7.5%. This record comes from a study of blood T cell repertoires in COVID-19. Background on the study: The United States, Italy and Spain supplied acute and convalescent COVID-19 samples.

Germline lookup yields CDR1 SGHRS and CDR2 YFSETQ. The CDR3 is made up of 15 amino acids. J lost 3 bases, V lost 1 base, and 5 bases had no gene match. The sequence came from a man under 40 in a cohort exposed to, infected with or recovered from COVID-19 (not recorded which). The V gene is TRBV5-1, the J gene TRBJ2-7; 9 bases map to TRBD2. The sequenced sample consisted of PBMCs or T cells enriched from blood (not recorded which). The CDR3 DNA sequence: TGCGCCAGCAGCTTGTTCGGCGGGAGGGACTACGAGCAGTACTTC. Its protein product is CASSLFGGRDYEQYF.